One sample yielded the 29 T cell receptor beta chains listed below, sequenced in a study of cytomegalovirus exposure and HLA in healthy donors (dated by TCRdb to between 2016 and 2019). Library preparation employed the immunoSEQ multiplex PCR assay. For the multiplex PCR, a mixture combining 60 forward primers for TCR Vbeta segments and 13 reverse primers for TCR Jbeta segments was used. Entries here come from immuneACCESS through TCRdb and include only in-frame sequences with V and J called. Some clones fail to appear in such tables; in the studies checked, an unresolved V gene covers under half of the shortfall, and the cause of the remainder is unknown. The sample table contains some 170,000 clones; only one count was recorded for roughly four fifths of them. The ten top clones hold about 2.9% of the sample. The sequenced material came from PBMCs. These receptors were obtained from a male donor in good health and CMV-seronegative.

The chain combines TRBV28 with TRBJ1-5, with 8 bases aligning to TRBD1. CDR3 length: 14 amino acids. From germline, CDR1 is MDHEN and CDR2 SYDVKM. The V segment lost 6 bases and the J segment 3 bases; nucleotides outside the gene matches: 4. In nucleotides, the CDR3 is TGTGCCAGCAGATGGACAGGGATCAATCAGCCCCAGCATTTT. It yields the protein CASRWTGINQPQHF. Supplemented by reference TRBV28 and TRBJ1-5, the full variable domain reads DVKVTQSSRYLVKRTGEKVFLECVQDMDHENMFWYRQDPGLGLRLIYFSYDVKMKEKGDIPEGYSVSREKKERFSLILESASTNQTSMYLCASRWTGINQPQHFGDGTRLSIL.

This chain connects TRBV27 to TRBJ2-7; no firm D call. Germline CDR1 and CDR2: MNHEY and SMNVEV (reference sequence). This CDR3 contains 13 residues. Trimming took 3 bases from V and 6 from J, leaving 12 bases between them. The CDR3: CASSFSSSGEQYF. The CDR3 region has the DNA TGTGCCAGCAGTTTTTCCTCCTCCGGCGAGCAGTACTTC.

The rearrangement joins TRBV19 to TRBJ1-2, with 8 bases aligning to TRBD1. Germline loops: CDR1 LNHDA, CDR2 SQIVND (reference sequence). The CDR3 loop spans 13 amino acids. V lost 6 bases, J lost 6 bases, and 6 bases stayed unmatched. CDR3 region: CASRDRERDGYTF. The CDR3, as DNA: TGTGCCAGTAGGGACAGGGAACGGGATGGCTACACCTTC.

The chain carries TRBV6-5 and TRBJ2-7; D possibly corresponds to TRBD2 (5 bases). With 5 bases removed from V and 6 bases from J, the gap between germline ends came to 20 bases. The CDR3 runs 15 residues. Germline V gene sequence: CDR1 MNHEY, CDR2 SVGAGI. For the CDR3, the DNA is TGTGCCAGCAGTCCAGCGGTGGGAGCGCTGCCCGAGCAGTACTTC. Translating it yields CASSPAVGALPEQYF.

The rearrangement links TRBV18 to TRBJ2-2; D ambiguous. The germline V gene encodes CDR1 KGHSH and CDR2 LQKENI. V lost 2 bases to trimming and J lost 3 bases, with 4 bases between them. The CDR3 has 13 residues. The CDR3 region has the DNA TGTGCCAGCTCACCAGAGGACACCGGGGAGCTGTTTTTT. Translating it yields CASSPEDTGELFF. Complete variable domain (other parts from reference TRBV18 and TRBJ2-2): NAGVMQNPRHLVRRRGQEARLRCSPMKGHSHVYWYRQLPEEGLKFMVYLQKENIIDESGMPKERFSAEFPKEGPSILRIQQVVRGDSAAYFCASSPEDTGELFFGEGSRLTVL.

This sequence joins TRBV11-2 and TRBJ2-7; 7 bases fit TRBD2. CDR1 and CDR2 (germline): SGHAT, FQNNGV. V dropped 1 base and J dropped 3; count of bases not matched to a gene: 6. The length of the CDR3 is 15 residues. The CDR3 DNA is TGTGCCAGCAGCTTAGCTAGCGGCCCCCTCTACGAGCAGTACTTC. It codes for CASSLASGPLYEQYF.

This clone was recorded a few times. The J gene is TRBJ1-5, the V gene TRBV19, with D possibly being TRBD1 (6 bases). Trimming removed 4 bases from V and 6 bases from J, with 13 bases in between. The CDR3 consists of 14 residues. Per the germline V gene, CDR1 is LNHDA and CDR2 is SQIVND (reference sequence). CDR3 protein: CASSTGQGTQPQHF. The CDR3 DNA sequence: TGTGCCAGTAGTACAGGGCAGGGGACTCAGCCCCAGCATTTT.

The V gene is TRBV20-1, the J gene TRBJ1-2; D not resolved. Per germline, CDR1 DFQATT and CDR2 SNEGSKA (reference sequence). The V and J ends lost 5 bases and 5 bases respectively, with 6 bases between them. This CDR3 is built from 10 residues. DNA for the CDR3: TGCAGTGCTGAGCCATATGGCTACACCTTC. As protein: CSAEPYGYTF.

The V and J genes are TRBV6-5 and TRBJ2-7, with a tentative D call TRBD1 (6 bases). Germline V CDR1 and CDR2: MNHEY, SVGAGI. The V and J ends lost 6 bases and 0 bases respectively, with 15 bases between them. The CDR3 runs to 15 residues. This chain's CDR3 is CASRGSGTSSYEQYF. The DNA of the CDR3 is TGTGCCAGCAGGGGTTCCGGGACAAGCTCCTACGAGCAGTACTTC.

The chain is built from TRBV6-6 and TRBJ2-7, with TRBD2 matching 7 bases. The CDR3 length is 15 residues. Trimming cost V 4 bases and J 0 bases; bases outside gene matches: 6. Germline V gene sequence: CDR1 MNHNY, CDR2 SVGAGI (reference sequence). CDR3 coding DNA: TGTGCCAGCAGTTCCGCCGGGACTAACTCCTACGAGCAGTACTTC. It codes for CASSSAGTNSYEQYF.

The chain uses TRBV12-5 and TRBJ1-1, with D maybe TRBD1 (6 bases). The CDR3 spans 14 residues. Germline values: CDR1 LGHNT, CDR2 FRNRAP. V lost 10 bases and J 0 bases, leaving 15 bases between the germline ends. CDR3 sequence reads: CATHREGVNTEAFF. CDR3 DNA sequence: TGTGCTACCCATCGGGAGGGGGTGAACACTGAAGCTTTCTTT.

J is TRBJ1-1 and V is TRBV10-1; 9 bases agree with TRBD1. The CDR3 has 16 amino acids. V trimming: 1 base; J trimming: 4 bases; junction bases outside the gene matches: 7. Germline values: CDR1 WNHNN, CDR2 SYGVQD (reference sequence). The CDR3 sequence is CASSEYGQGLGTEAFF. Written as DNA, the CDR3 is TGCGCCAGCAGTGAGTATGGACAGGGGCTGGGCACTGAAGCTTTCTTT.

The V call is TRBV5-1, the J call TRBJ2-5; TRBD1 matches 10 bases. The J call is in doubt because the DNA end fits TRBJ2-7 better. Looked up from germline, CDR1 is SGHRS and CDR2 is YFSETQ. The CDR3 spans 14 residues. The chain's CDR3 is CASKRDRGSYEQYF. The CDR3 region has the DNA TGCGCCAGCAAACGGGACAGGGGATCTTACGAGCAGTACTTC.

This chain joins TRBV2 and TRBJ1-5, with 8 bases aligning to TRBD1. V trimming: 6 bases; J trimming: 5 bases; junction bases outside the gene matches: 6. CDR3 length equals 14 residues. Per the germline V gene, CDR1 is SNHLY and CDR2 is FYNNEI. CDR3 sequence: CASRSQGAYQPQHF. In DNA, the CDR3 is TGTGCCAGCAGGAGTCAGGGGGCTTATCAGCCCCAGCATTTT.

Of note for this clone: Other DNA sequences in this sample translate to the same CDR3. The chain uses TRBV27 and TRBJ1-5, with unresolved D. V lost 2 bases to trimming and J lost 4 bases, with 6 bases between them. This CDR3 spans 13 amino acids. Germline-derived CDR1 and CDR2 are MNHEY and SMNVEV (reference sequence). The CDR3: CASSLRENQPQHF. DNA for the CDR3: TGTGCCAGCAGTTTACGGGAGAATCAGCCCCAGCATTTT.

V usage is TRBV4-3 and J usage is TRBJ1-5; unclear D gene. Trimming took off 1 base at V and 6 bases at J, with 13 bases between the two ends. The CDR3 has 15 amino acids. CDR1 is LGHNA and CDR2 is YSLEER in the germline V gene. The CDR3 protein is CASSQVSGSGQPQHF. The CDR3 DNA sequence: TGCGCCAGCAGCCAAGTGTCTGGGTCGGGTCAGCCCCAGCATTTT.

This clone has more than one count but fewer than ten. The chain uses TRBV5-1 and TRBJ2-6; 8 nucleotides match TRBD1. Looked up from germline, CDR1 is SGHRS and CDR2 is YFSETQ. After removal of 5 bases from V and 0 bases from J, the junction contained 13 bases not matched to a gene. This CDR3 region has 19 residues. CDR3 loop: CASSSRQGSLFSGANVLTF. The DNA for the CDR3 is TGCGCCAGCAGTTCCCGACAGGGGTCCCTTTTCTCTGGGGCCAACGTCCTGACTTTC. Using reference TRBV5-1 and TRBJ2-6 for the parts outside the CDR3, the full variable domain is KAGVTQTPRYLIKTRGQQVTLSCSPISGHRSVSWYQQTPGQGLQFLFEYFSETQRNKGNFPGRFSGRQFSNSRSEMNVSTLELGDSALYLCASSSRQGSLFSGANVLTFGAGSRLTVL.

The chain couples TRBV6-1 to TRBJ1-2, with a weak D call TRBD1 (6 bases). There are 14 residues in the CDR3. The V gene lost 2 bases and the J gene lost 6 bases, with 13 bases spanning the gap. Germline loops: CDR1 MNHNS, CDR2 SASEGT. The CDR3 region is CASSEFLQGDGYTF. In DNA, the CDR3 is TGTGCCAGCAGTGAATTCCTACAGGGCGATGGCTACACCTTC.

The genes are TRBV6-1 and TRBJ2-5; D unresolved. Germline CDR1 MNHNS, CDR2 SASEGT. The CDR3 has 11 residues. Trimming left V 8 bases short and J 1 base short, with 5 bases between. CDR3: CASRVQETQYF. The DNA of the CDR3 is TGTGCCAGCCGGGTCCAAGAGACCCAGTACTTC.

V is TRBV28 and J is TRBJ1-5; 8 nucleotides align to TRBD1. V lost 4 bases and J lost 4; bases outside the gene matches: 6. Germline V gene data show CDR1 as MDHEN and CDR2 as SYDVKM. The CDR3 totals 15 residues. Here the CDR3 DNA reads TGTGCCAGCAGTTCCACCGGGACAGGTAATCAGCCCCAGCATTTT. It yields the protein CASSSTGTGNQPQHF.

The chain uses TRBV28 and TRBJ1-4; 7 bases agree with TRBD1. With V trimmed by 5 bases and J by 5 bases, 17 bases remained unmatched. Germline lookup yields CDR1 MDHEN and CDR2 SYDVKM. The CDR3 has 18 amino acids. CDR3 in amino acids: CASSLGLTIDRENEKLFF. DNA for the CDR3: TGTGCCAGCAGTCTCGGGCTCACCATCGACAGGGAGAATGAAAAACTGTTTTTT.

The chain carries TRBV2 and TRBJ2-7; the D is unclear. V gave up 6 bases and J gave up 2 bases, with 5 bases separating them. CDR1 and CDR2 (germline): SNHLY, FYNNEI. The CDR3 sequence is 11 residues long. The CDR3 DNA sequence: TGTGCCAGCAGCCTAACCTACGAGCAGTACTTC. Translating it yields CASSLTYEQYF.

The V call is TRBV4-2, the J call TRBJ1-2, with D uncertain. Trimming stripped 1 base from V and 3 bases from J, with 12 bases between. Germline assignment: CDR1 LGHNA and CDR2 YNFKEQ. This CDR3 is built from 15 residues. Here the CDR3 DNA reads TGTGCCAGCAGCCAAGGAGGAGGGAGAGACTATGGCTACACCTTC. Its translation: CASSQGGGRDYGYTF.

This clone appeared a single time. The chain uses TRBV5-6 and TRBJ1-5; unclear D gene. Germline loops: CDR1 SGHDT, CDR2 YYEEEE. The CDR3 extends over 13 amino acids. V was cut by 3 bases and J by 0 bases, with 4 bases left in between. This CDR3 is CASSYSSNQPQHF. The CDR3 DNA follows: TGTGCCAGCAGCTACAGTAGCAATCAGCCCCAGCATTTT.

A few counts support this clone. V gene TRBV2 combines with J gene TRBJ2-7; the match to TRBD2 covers 9 bases. Germline CDR1 reads SNHLY; CDR2 reads FYNNEI. The CDR3 runs 15 residues. V was pared by 6 bases and J by 3 bases, with 9 bases of the junction left unmatched. CDR3 nucleotide sequence: TGTGCCAGCAGGGTCAACCGAGCGGGAGGCTACGAGCAGTACTTC. Amino acids: CASRVNRAGGYEQYF.

The genes are TRBV6-5 and TRBJ2-7; a weak D match, TRBD1 (6 bases). V gave up 2 bases and J gave up 4 bases, with 15 bases separating them. The CDR3 sequence is 15 residues long. The germline V gene has CDR1 MNHEY and CDR2 SVGAGI. This CDR3 reads CASSYVQGTTYEQYF. CDR3 bases: TGTGCCAGCAGTTACGTACAGGGAACAACTTACGAGCAGTACTTC.

The rearrangement links TRBV30 to TRBJ1-2; D is unresolved. Trimming removed 1 base from V and 4 bases from J, with 10 bases in between. The CDR3 loop spans 13 amino acids. Germline-derived CDR1 and CDR2 are GTSNPN and SVGIG (reference sequence). The CDR3 spells CAWSANEGYGYTF. The CDR3 DNA reads TGTGCCTGGAGTGCGAACGAGGGCTATGGCTACACCTTC.

The chain recombines TRBV10-3 with TRBJ2-3; possible D gene TRBD2, 6 bases. The CDR3 length is 12 residues. V dropped 4 bases and J dropped 6 bases, with 8 bases sitting between them. Germline CDR1 reads ENHRY; CDR2 reads SYGVKD. CDR3 sequence (DNA): TGTGCCATCAGTGCGGGAGCCGATACGCAGTATTTT. Translating it yields CAISAGADTQYF.

The genes are TRBV30 and TRBJ1-1; TRBD1 matches 7 bases. V shed 1 base, J shed 7 bases, and the junction held 15 bases outside the gene matches. The CDR3 consists of 16 residues. Per germline, CDR1 GTSNPN and CDR2 SVGIG (reference sequence). CDR3 loop: CAWSALIRQGPHEAFF. The CDR3 region has the DNA TGTGCCTGGAGTGCTCTAATCCGACAGGGACCACATGAAGCTTTCTTT.